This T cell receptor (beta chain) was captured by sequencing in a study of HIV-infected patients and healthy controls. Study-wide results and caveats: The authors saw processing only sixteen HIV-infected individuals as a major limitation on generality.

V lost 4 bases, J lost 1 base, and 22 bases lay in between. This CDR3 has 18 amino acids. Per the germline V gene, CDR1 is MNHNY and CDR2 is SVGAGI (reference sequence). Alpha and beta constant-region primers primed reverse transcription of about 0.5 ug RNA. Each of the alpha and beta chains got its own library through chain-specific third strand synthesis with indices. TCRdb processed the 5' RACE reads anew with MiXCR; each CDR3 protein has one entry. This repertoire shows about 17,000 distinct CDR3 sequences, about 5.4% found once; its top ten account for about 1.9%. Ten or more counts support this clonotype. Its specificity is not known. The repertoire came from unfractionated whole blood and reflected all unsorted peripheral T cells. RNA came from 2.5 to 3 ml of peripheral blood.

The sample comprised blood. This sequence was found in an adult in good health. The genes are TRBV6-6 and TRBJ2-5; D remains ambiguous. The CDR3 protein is CASSSAVVIGYGQETQYF. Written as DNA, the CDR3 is TGTGCCAGCAGTTCGGCAGTAGTCATAGGTTACGGCCAAGAGACCCAGTACTTC.